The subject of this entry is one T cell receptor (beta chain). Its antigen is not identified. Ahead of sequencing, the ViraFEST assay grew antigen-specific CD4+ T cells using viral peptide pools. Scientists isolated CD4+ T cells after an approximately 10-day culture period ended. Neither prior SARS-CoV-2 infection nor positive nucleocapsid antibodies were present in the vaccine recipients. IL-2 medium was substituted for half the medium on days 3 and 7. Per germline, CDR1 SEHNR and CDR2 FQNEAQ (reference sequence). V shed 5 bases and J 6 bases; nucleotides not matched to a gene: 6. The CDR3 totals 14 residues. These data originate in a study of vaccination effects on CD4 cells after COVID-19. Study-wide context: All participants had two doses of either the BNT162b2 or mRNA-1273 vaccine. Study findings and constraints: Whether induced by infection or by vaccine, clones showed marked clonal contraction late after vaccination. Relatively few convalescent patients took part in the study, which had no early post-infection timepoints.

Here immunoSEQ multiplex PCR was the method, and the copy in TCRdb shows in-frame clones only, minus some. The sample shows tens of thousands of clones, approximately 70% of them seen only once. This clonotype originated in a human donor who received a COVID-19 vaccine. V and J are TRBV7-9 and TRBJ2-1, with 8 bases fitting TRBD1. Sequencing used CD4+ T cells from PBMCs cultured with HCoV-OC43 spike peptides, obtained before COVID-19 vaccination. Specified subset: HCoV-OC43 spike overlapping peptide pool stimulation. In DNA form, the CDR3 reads TGTGCCAGCAGCCCGGACAGGGCCCCCAATGAGCAGTTCTTC. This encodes CASSPDRAPNEQFF.